A selection of T cell receptor beta chains follows, all from one sample in a study of shared clonotypes between healthy human individuals. Sequencing used immunoSEQ multiplex PCR; TCRdb keeps in-frame clones, though not all of them. The table records 600,000 to 700,000 clones, more than 70% of them present only once. The material sequenced was memory CD4+ T cells sorted from blood. These receptors were taken from a woman aged 25 to 45 in good health. The conserved cysteine and the conserved F or W are not part of the CDR3 here. Each record gives: J gene, V gene, CDR3 protein.

j_gene: TRBJ2-5; v_gene: TRBV7-7; CDR3aa: ASSLVGIGETQY
j_gene: TRBJ1-1; v_gene: TRBV10-2; CDR3aa: ASSARGGRNTEAF
j_gene: TRBJ1-2; v_gene: TRBV18; CDR3aa: ASSPPADYGYT
j_gene: TRBJ2-1; v_gene: TRBV18; CDR3aa: ASSLNEQF
j_gene: TRBJ2-1; v_gene: TRBV27; CDR3aa: ASSLSTLSDEQF
j_gene: TRBJ2-1; v_gene: TRBV4-1; CDR3aa: ASSQGAAYNEQF
j_gene: NA; v_gene: TRBV29-1; CDR3aa: SVEGLAGESSYEQY
j_gene: TRBJ2-5; v_gene: TRBV6-1; CDR3aa: ASIPQGVEWTQY
j_gene: TRBJ2-2; v_gene: TRBV30; CDR3aa: AWRIGPNTGELF
j_gene: TRBJ2-1; v_gene: TRBV9; CDR3aa: ASSVAFGGGYNEQF
j_gene: TRBJ1-1; v_gene: TRBV28; CDR3aa: ASSLLHGYTEAF
j_gene: TRBJ1-3; v_gene: TRBV19; CDR3aa: ASSTWTPYSGNTIY
j_gene: TRBJ2-1; v_gene: TRBV9; CDR3aa: ASSLPGTSGSNEQF
j_gene: TRBJ2-2; v_gene: TRBV27; CDR3aa: ASSPPGGLNTGELF
j_gene: TRBJ2-2; v_gene: TRBV10-1; CDR3aa: ASQGGNTGELF
j_gene: TRBJ2-1; v_gene: TRBV7-2; CDR3aa: ASSRGKTRDEQF
j_gene: TRBJ2-5; v_gene: TRBV28; CDR3aa: ASSLRLAGYETQY
j_gene: TRBJ2-4; v_gene: TRBV19; CDR3aa: ASSIESTGVRAKNIQY
j_gene: TRBJ1-2; v_gene: TRBV5-1; CDR3aa: ASSLGTSNYGYT
j_gene: TRBJ2-7; v_gene: TRBV6-5; CDR3aa: ASSYGLAGESEQY
j_gene: TRBJ2-7; v_gene: TRBV28; CDR3aa: ASSLSSGGVPYEQY
j_gene: TRBJ2-7; v_gene: TRBV28; CDR3aa: ASRTGTEAYEQY
j_gene: TRBJ2-3; v_gene: TRBV2; CDR3aa: AIGGQGTDTQY
j_gene: TRBJ2-5; v_gene: TRBV20-1; CDR3aa: SATEGETQY
j_gene: TRBJ1-1; v_gene: TRBV2; CDR3aa: ASSRDTDTEAF
j_gene: TRBJ2-1; v_gene: TRBV30; CDR3aa: AWSVPSGAPTYNEQF
j_gene: TRBJ1-1; v_gene: TRBV19; CDR3aa: ASSIEATGNTEAF
j_gene: TRBJ1-5; v_gene: TRBV21-1; CDR3aa: ASSVRDSGNQPQH
j_gene: TRBJ1-5; v_gene: TRBV28; CDR3aa: ASSLWGTGNQPQH
j_gene: TRBJ2-2; v_gene: TRBV10-1; CDR3aa: ASSDSGSYTGELF
j_gene: TRBJ2-7; v_gene: TRBV13; CDR3aa: ASSLGRTSAGVEQY
j_gene: TRBJ1-3; v_gene: TRBV6-1; CDR3aa: ASSELTQGSGNTIY
j_gene: TRBJ2-5; v_gene: TRBV6-1; CDR3aa: ASIGGGPGETQY
j_gene: TRBJ1-2; v_gene: TRBV28; CDR3aa: ASISNYGYT
j_gene: TRBJ2-7; v_gene: TRBV4-2; CDR3aa: ASSQDFGAGAVEQY